The present entry profiles one T cell receptor beta chain with its context. As yet, its antigen is unknown. The CDR3 is made up of 13 amino acids. V was pared by 8 bases and J by 1 base, with 4 bases of the junction left unmatched. This sample was included in a study of post-analysis software for immune sequencing data. Study results and limitations: Patients showed TRBV5-6, TRBV5-1 and TRBV20-1 among roughly 5 TRBV segments more frequent than in controls. Controls had significantly higher normalized Chao1 diversity than multiple sclerosis patients.

The TCR beta cDNA libraries carried unique molecular identifiers. TCRdb reprocessed the PCR reads via MiXCR and lists one record per CDR3 protein. The data show about 820,000 distinct CDR3 sequences, roughly 50% seen once. V and J are TRBV12-3 or TRBV12-4 and TRBJ2-7; 8 bases match TRBD1. Sequencing was carried out using blood. This receptor was obtained from a girl under 18 with multiple sclerosis. The CDR3 spells CASQGALSYEQYF. DNA of the CDR3: TGTGCCAGCCAGGGGGCACTTTCCTACGAGCAGTACTTC.